This T cell receptor (beta chain) appears in the sequencing data of a study of siplizumab effects on memory and regulatory T cells. V dropped 0 bases and J dropped 6 bases, with 10 bases sitting between them. CDR1 is ENHRY and CDR2 is SYGVKD in the germline V gene. The CDR3 is made up of 14 amino acids. Only in-frame clones appear in the TCRdb table, and some are missing; sequencing was by immunoSEQ multiplex PCR. The data show approximately 120,000 clones, with approximately 90% seen just once and around 0.73% held by the top ten. As for this clone: Its antigen is not known.

Regarding the study as a whole: Roughly 80-96% of proliferating CD4+ or CD8+ clones lacked an assignable naive or memory phenotype. Memory T cells appeared less diverse than naive cells, which seemed to contribute substantially to alloresponse. Siplizumab conditions gave an average of around 70% Treg-derived mappable alloreactive CD4+ clones, versus about 30% for controls.

V and J are TRBV10-3 and TRBJ2-3; D not certain. The receptor was isolated from a human donor in good health. What was sequenced was Tregs sorted from blood. In DNA, the CDR3 is TGTGCCATCAGTGAGTCGACCCGCCAGGATACGCAGTATTTT. It encodes CAISESTRQDTQYF.